The sequence of this T cell receptor (beta chain) was determined in a study of sequential checkpoint blockade in melanoma. Study in general: Patients were randomized 1:1 to nivolumab-then-ipilimumab or ipilimumab-then-nivolumab first-line.

The repertoire was sequenced with immunoSEQ multiplex PCR; TCRdb's copy has only in-frame clones and lacks some. The sample consists of over 10,000 clones, over 65% of them appearing once. The treatment denotes: randomized to nivolumab then ipilimumab (arm A) or the reverse (arm B). The sequence was collected from a human donor with melanoma. This specimen was CD8+ T cells sorted from blood (inferred from file names), taken from a patient given nivolumab and ipilimumab in sequence.

This CDR3 reads CAISESNVRTADEKLFF. The CDR3 region has the DNA TGTGCCATCAGTGAGTCGAATGTTCGGACAGCAGATGAAAAACTGTTTTTT. The chain carries TRBV10-3 and TRBJ1-4, with D possibly being TRBD1 (6 bases). Germline CDR1 is ENHRY and CDR2 is SYGVKD. CDR3 length: 17 amino acids. The V and J ends lost 0 bases and 6 bases respectively, with 17 bases between them.